Shown below are 21 T cell receptor beta chains from a single sample sequenced in a study of cytotoxic CD8 clonotypes in ibrutinib-treated CLL. Produced via immunoSEQ multiplex PCR; TCRdb's table is partial and in-frame only. The profile covers about 140,000 clones, with 85% to 95% appearing a single time and 11% taken by the ten largest. The input for sequencing was PBMCs, taken after 12 months of ibrutinib treatment. These receptors originate from a human donor with chronic lymphocytic leukemia.

This chain joins TRBV5-8 and TRBJ1-2, with a possible D match to TRBD1 (5 bases). The CDR3 covers 13 residues. Trimming removed 5 bases from V and 8 bases from J, with 16 bases in between. The germline CDR1 and CDR2 sequences are SGHTS and YDEGEE. Written as DNA, the CDR3 is TGTGCCAGCAGGAGGGGTGGTGGGTCCGGCTACACCTTC. Translating it yields CASRRGGGSGYTF.

The V gene is TRBV13, the J gene TRBJ2-7; 12 positions agree with TRBD2. V lost 3 bases, J lost 2 bases, and 5 bases stayed unmatched. This CDR3 is 16 amino acids long. Germline loops: CDR1 PRHDT, CDR2 FYEKMQ (reference sequence). CDR3 sequence (DNA): TGTGCCAGCAGCTTGTTATCTAGCGGGAGGGCCTACGAGCAGTACTTC. This codes for CASSLLSSGRAYEQYF.

The chain has TRBV27 and TRBJ2-1; 10 bases fit TRBD2. The germline gives CDR1 MNHEY, CDR2 SMNVEV (reference sequence). V was pared by 6 bases and J by 0 bases, with 2 bases of the junction left unmatched. The CDR3 extends over 15 amino acids. CDR3 loop: CASSRTSGSYNEQFF. The CDR3 DNA follows: TGTGCCAGCAGCCGGACTAGCGGCTCCTACAATGAGCAGTTCTTC.

This clone was seen only once. V usage is TRBV2 and J usage is TRBJ2-7; 8 positions match TRBD2. Germline CDR1 SNHLY, CDR2 FYNNEI. V was clipped by 8 bases and J by 6 bases; unmatched bases: 12. This CDR3 comprises 14 residues. CDR3 amino acids: CASDPRAGGGEQYF. The DNA of the CDR3 is TGTGCCAGCGATCCCCGGGCGGGAGGTGGCGAGCAGTACTTC.

This sequence joins TRBV5-5 and TRBJ2-7, with TRBD1 matching over 9 bases. Germline V gene lookup returns CDR1 SGHKS and CDR2 YYEKEE (reference sequence). The CDR3 sequence is 17 residues long. Trimming removed 0 bases from V and 2 bases from J; junction bases left unmatched: 9. The DNA of the CDR3 is TGTGCCAGCAGCTTGGAGGCGGAGGGACAGGGTACCTACGAGCAGTACTTC. Translation: CASSLEAEGQGTYEQYF.

V gene TRBV14 combines with J gene TRBJ2-3; 11 nucleotides agree with TRBD2. J gave up 6 bases and V 1 base, and 12 bases lay outside the gene matches. The CDR3 is made up of 18 amino acids. Germline V gene lookup returns CDR1 SGHDN and CDR2 FVKESK. CDR3 in amino acids: CASSQGGTSGLMTDTQYF. The CDR3 DNA reads as TGTGCCAGCAGCCAAGGGGGGACTAGCGGTCTTATGACGGATACGCAGTATTTT.

The chain has TRBV11-2 and TRBJ2-1, with 10 bases lining up with TRBD2. Looked up from germline, CDR1 is SGHAT and CDR2 is FQNNGV. The CDR3 extends over 15 amino acids. V shed 0 bases, J shed 4 bases, and the junction held 0 bases outside the gene matches. In DNA form, the CDR3 reads TGTGCCAGCAGCTTAGAACTAGCGGGGTACAATGAGCAGTTCTTC. It specifies CASSLELAGYNEQFF.

The V call is TRBV5-4, the J call TRBJ2-1; D possibly corresponds to TRBD1 (6 bases). Germline CDR1 SGHNT, CDR2 YYREEE (reference sequence). The CDR3 spans 17 residues. V dropped 3 bases and J dropped 0 bases, with 16 bases sitting between them. CDR3 coding DNA: TGTGCCAGCAGCTATGGATTTGGACAGATCTCCTACAATGAGCAGTTCTTC. Protein sequence: CASSYGFGQISYNEQFF.

This clone was counted a few times. CDR3 protein: CASSQDQGLGYTF. CDR3 DNA sequence: TGCGCCAGCAGCCAAGATCAGGGCCTTGGCTACACCTTC. The chain has TRBV4-3 and TRBJ1-2; D may be TRBD1 (5 bases). V was pared by 0 bases and J by 7 bases, with 9 bases between. CDR1 and CDR2 (germline): LGHNA, YSLEER. The CDR3 totals 13 residues.

This chain connects TRBV27 to TRBJ2-7; maybe TRBD2 (5 bases). The V end was cut by 4 bases, the J end by 3 bases, with 13 bases between. The germline gives CDR1 MNHEY, CDR2 SMNVEV (reference sequence). This CDR3 is built from 14 residues. The DNA for the CDR3 is TGTGCCAGCAGTTGGGCCGGAGGACTCTACGAGCAGTACTTC. As protein: CASSWAGGLYEQYF.

This rearrangement joins TRBV4-2 to TRBJ2-3; D remains ambiguous. The V gene's germline CDR1 is LGHNA and CDR2 YNFKEQ. The CDR3 is 12 residues long. The V gene lost 1 base and the J gene lost 14 bases, with 13 bases spanning the gap. The CDR3 spells CASSQGPLSRYF. CDR3 DNA: TGTGCCAGCAGCCAAGGACCCCTTTCGCGGTATTTT.

The V call is TRBV14, the J call TRBJ2-1; D not resolved. The germline V gene encodes CDR1 SGHDN and CDR2 FVKESK. The CDR3 has 14 residues. V was cut by 4 bases and J by 5 bases, with 12 bases left in between. CDR3 in DNA: TGTGCCAGCAGCCTTATTGATAAGAACAATGAGCAGTTCTTC. It specifies CASSLIDKNNEQFF.

The sample holds one count of this clone. The J gene is TRBJ2-7, the V gene TRBV5-1, with 8 bases fitting TRBD2. From germline, CDR1 is SGHRS and CDR2 YFSETQ. The CDR3 is 16 amino acids. After removal of 4 bases from V and 0 bases from J, the junction contained 9 bases not matched to a gene. The CDR3 sequence: CASSLGGSGVSYEQYF. Here the CDR3 DNA reads TGCGCCAGCAGCCTGGGGGGTAGCGGGGTCTCCTACGAGCAGTACTTC.

The chain employs TRBV25-1 and TRBJ2-7, with 10 bases aligning to TRBD2. After removal of 8 bases from V and 3 bases from J, the junction contained 10 bases not matched to a gene. Germline V gives CDR1 MGHDK, CDR2 SYGVNS. CDR3 length equals 15 residues. The CDR3 is CASHYRLAGVYEQYF. DNA of the CDR3: TGTGCCAGCCATTATAGGCTAGCGGGAGTCTACGAGCAGTACTTC.

The V gene is TRBV5-6, the J gene TRBJ2-5, with D maybe TRBD2 (5 bases). This CDR3 is 15 amino acids long. The germline CDR1 and CDR2 sequences are SGHDT and YYEEEE. The V end lost 0 bases, the J end lost 1 base, and 10 bases lay between the germline ends. CDR3 loop: CASSLGGNPQETQYF. The CDR3 DNA reads TGTGCCAGCAGCTTGGGAGGGAACCCCCAAGAGACCCAGTACTTC.

J is TRBJ1-4 and V is TRBV27; D might be TRBD1 (5 bases). Germline V gene data show CDR1 as MNHEY and CDR2 as SMNVEV (reference sequence). The CDR3 length is 13 residues. Between the trimmed V and J ends, which lost 2 bases and 8 bases, there was a span of 9 bases. The CDR3 nucleotides read TGTGCCAGCAGTTTAGCAGGGACCGAAAAACTGTTTTTT. It codes for CASSLAGTEKLFF.

V gene TRBV2 combines with J gene TRBJ2-1; 8 bases are shared with TRBD1. Trimming at V came to 7 bases and at J to 5 bases, leaving 7 bases not matched to a gene. The CDR3 loop spans 14 amino acids. Germline CDR1 is SNHLY and CDR2 is FYNNEI. CDR3 DNA: TGTGCCAGCAACCGGGACAGGTCGGACAATGAGCAGTTCTTC. The encoded protein is CASNRDRSDNEQFF.

The genes are TRBV18 and TRBJ1-5; D not resolved. CDR3 length: 15 amino acids. Germline assignment: CDR1 KGHSH and CDR2 LQKENI. With 2 bases removed from V and 1 base from J, the gap between germline ends came to 9 bases. This CDR3 is CASSPGSESNQPQHF. CDR3 nucleotide sequence: TGTGCCAGCTCACCAGGCTCGGAAAGCAATCAGCCCCAGCATTTT.

The CDR3 reads CASRVGETQYF. DNA of the CDR3: TGTGCCAGCCGAGTAGGAGAGACCCAGTACTTC. The chain employs TRBV5-6 and TRBJ2-5; D call uncertain. With 7 bases removed from V and 4 bases from J, the gap between germline ends came to 8 bases. CDR3 size: 11 residues. Per the germline V gene, CDR1 is SGHDT and CDR2 is YYEEEE. Filled out from reference TRBV5-6 and TRBJ2-5, the complete variable domain reads DAGVTQSPTHLIKTRGQQVTLRCSPKSGHDTVSWYQQALGQGPQFIFQYYEEEERQRGNFPDRFSGHQFPNYSSELNVNALLLGDSALYLCASRVGETQYFGPGTRLLVL.

This chain uses TRBV28 with TRBJ2-2; 7 bases match TRBD2. From germline, CDR1 is MDHEN and CDR2 SYDVKM. V shed 8 bases, J shed 0 bases, and the junction held 6 bases outside the gene matches. This CDR3 contains 15 residues. Written as DNA, the CDR3 is TGTGCCAGCGGACCGGGAGGATCGAACACCGGGGAGCTGTTTTTT. It yields the protein CASGPGGSNTGELFF.

The rearrangement uses TRBV27 and TRBJ2-1, with D unresolved. CDR1 is MNHEY, CDR2 SMNVEV, per germline (reference sequence). This CDR3 comprises 16 residues. V was trimmed by 4 bases and J by 0 bases, leaving 13 bases between them. CDR3 loop: CASSSWVASSYNEQFF. The CDR3, as DNA: TGTGCCAGCAGTTCCTGGGTCGCAAGCTCCTACAATGAGCAGTTCTTC.